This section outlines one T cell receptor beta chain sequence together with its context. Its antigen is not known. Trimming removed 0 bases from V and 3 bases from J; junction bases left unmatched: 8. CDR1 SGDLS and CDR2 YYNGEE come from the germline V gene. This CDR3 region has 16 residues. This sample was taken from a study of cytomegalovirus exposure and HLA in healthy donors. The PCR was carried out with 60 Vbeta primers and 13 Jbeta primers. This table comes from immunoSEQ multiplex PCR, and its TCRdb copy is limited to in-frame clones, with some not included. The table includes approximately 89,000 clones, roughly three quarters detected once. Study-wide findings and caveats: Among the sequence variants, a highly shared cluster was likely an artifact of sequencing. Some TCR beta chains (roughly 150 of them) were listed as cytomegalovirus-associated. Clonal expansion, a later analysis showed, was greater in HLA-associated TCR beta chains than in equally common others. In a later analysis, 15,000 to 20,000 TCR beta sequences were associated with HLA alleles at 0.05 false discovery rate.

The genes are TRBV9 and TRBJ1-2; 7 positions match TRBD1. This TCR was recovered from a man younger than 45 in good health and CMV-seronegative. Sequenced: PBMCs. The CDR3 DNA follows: TGTGCCAGCAGCGTAGAGGGGTCAGGGGGAGACTATGGCTACACCTTC. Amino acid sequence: CASSVEGSGGDYGYTF.